One sample yielded the 18 T cell receptor beta chains listed below, sequenced in a study of T cell responses to AZD1222 COVID-19 vaccine. The table came from immunoSEQ multiplex PCR; TCRdb's copy has only in-frame clones and leaves some out. The sample records fewer than 150,000 clones, 90% being singletons. The specimen was peripheral blood, collected on day 0 of AZD1222 vaccination. These receptors were obtained from an adult in good health.

With regard to this clone: At one of its ends the junction is not consistent with the germline gene, which may arise from a read error. Other DNA sequences in this sample translate to the same CDR3. The chain recombines TRBV18 with TRBJ1-1, with 7 bases identical to TRBD1. CDR1 is KGHSH, CDR2 LQKENI, per germline. This CDR3 comprises 15 residues. The CDR3 nucleotides are TGTGCCAGCTCTCCACGACAGGGAATTGACACTGAAGCTTTCTTT. Translated, it gives CASSPRQGIDTEAFF.

V and J are TRBV11-3 and TRBJ2-7; D is perhaps TRBD1 or TRBD2 (5 bases each). This CDR3 is 14 amino acids long. With 3 bases removed from V and 6 bases from J, the gap between germline ends came to 15 bases. Germline lookup yields CDR1 SGHNT and CDR2 YENEEA. The CDR3 region is CASSFGAVRSEQYF. CDR3 DNA sequence: TGTGCCAGCAGCTTCGGGGCAGTCCGTAGCGAGCAGTACTTC.

This clone was seen a handful of times. The rearrangement links TRBV7-9 to TRBJ2-1; D gene unclear. Trimming took 2 bases from V and 7 from J, leaving 9 bases between them. Germline CDR1 and CDR2: SEHNR and FQNEAQ (reference sequence). CDR3 size: 13 residues. The CDR3 sequence is CASSLTLDNEQFF. In DNA form, the CDR3 reads TGTGCCAGCAGCTTAACTCTAGATAATGAGCAGTTCTTC.

The chain has TRBV3-1 (or the pseudogene TRBV3-2) and TRBJ2-3; 7 bases match TRBD1. Germline V gives CDR1 LGHDT, CDR2 YNNKEL (reference sequence). The CDR3 contains 14 residues. Unmatched junction bases numbered 5, after V lost 4 bases and J lost 4 bases. CDR3 bases: TGTGCCAGCAGCCCCCGACAGGGATCAGATACGCAGTATTTT. This sequence encodes CASSPRQGSDTQYF.

The CDR3 protein is CASSIPSGLAGVRDTQYF. CDR3 coding DNA: TGTGCCAGTAGTATCCCATCCGGACTAGCGGGAGTACGAGATACGCAGTATTTT. The chain is built from TRBV19 and TRBJ2-3, with TRBD2 matching over 13 bases. Germline CDR1 and CDR2: LNHDA and SQIVND (reference sequence). The CDR3 runs 18 residues. V dropped 3 bases and J dropped 5; count of bases not matched to a gene: 11.

This rearrangement joins TRBV7-9 to TRBJ2-7; 13 bases fit TRBD2. J was trimmed by 2 bases and V by 3 bases; bases with no gene match: 13. The germline V gene has CDR1 SEHNR and CDR2 FQNEAQ (reference sequence). The CDR3 runs to 19 residues. Written as DNA, the CDR3 is TGTGCCAGCAGCTTCCCAGGAGGGACTAGCGGGACTTGGGCCTACGAGCAGTACTTC. Protein product: CASSFPGGTSGTWAYEQYF.

The CDR3 is CATSEGQGRRYGYTF. The DNA of the CDR3 is TGTGCCACCAGTGAAGGACAGGGGCGGAGGTATGGCTACACCTTC. V and J are TRBV24-1 and TRBJ1-2; TRBD1 matches 9 bases. Germline V gene data show CDR1 as KGHDR and CDR2 as SFDVKD. The V and J ends lost 4 bases and 5 bases, in that order; junction bases with no gene match: 7. The CDR3 spans 15 residues.

This clone occurred once. This chain connects TRBV23-1 to TRBJ1-4, with a weak D call TRBD1 (5 bases). TRBV23-1 is marked as an open reading frame, function uncertain. This CDR3 has 17 amino acids. V lost 8 bases, J lost 7 bases, and 26 bases lay in between. The CDR3 sequence is CASPGPRFGGIFEKLFF. The CDR3 DNA is TGCGCCAGCCCCGGCCCTCGTTTCGGGGGAATTTTTGAAAAACTGTTTTTT.

In DNA form, the CDR3 reads TGTGCCAGTAGTAACCCTCAAGTTAGCGGGAGGGCCTATGAGCAGTTCTTC. Protein product: CASSNPQVSGRAYEQFF. The V and J genes are TRBV19 and TRBJ2-1, with 11 positions matching TRBD2. CDR1 is LNHDA, CDR2 SQIVND, per germline (reference sequence). The trim removed 4 bases at V and 8 bases at J, leaving 13 bases unmatched. The length of the CDR3 is 17 residues.

The rearrangement links TRBV5-1 to TRBJ2-2, with D possibly matching TRBD1 (6 bases). This CDR3 is 16 amino acids long. The V end was cut by 4 bases, the J end by 2 bases, with 15 bases between. Germline CDR1 is SGHRS and CDR2 is YFSETQ. The DNA of the CDR3 is TGCGCCAGCAGCGCAACCGGGACACATAACACCGGGGAGCTGTTTTTT. This sequence encodes CASSATGTHNTGELFF.

The gene calls are TRBV12-3 or TRBV12-4 and TRBJ2-7; unclear D gene. The CDR3 runs to 11 residues. V lost 3 bases, J lost 7 bases, and 7 bases lay in between. The CDR3 loop is CASSFGVEQYF. CDR3 DNA sequence: TGTGCCAGCAGTTTTGGAGTTGAGCAGTACTTC.

This clone has just a few counts. This sequence joins TRBV5-1 and TRBJ2-5; maybe TRBD2 (6 bases). Germline V gene data show CDR1 as SGHRS and CDR2 as YFSETQ. V was pared by 4 bases and J by 2 bases, with 12 bases between. This CDR3 has 14 residues. CDR3 protein: CASSGGLKQETQYF. In DNA form, the CDR3 reads TGCGCCAGCAGCGGAGGACTAAAACAAGAGACCCAGTACTTC. Full variable domain (missing parts from reference TRBV5-1 and TRBJ2-5): KAGVTQTPRYLIKTRGQQVTLSCSPISGHRSVSWYQQTPGQGLQFLFEYFSETQRNKGNFPGRFSGRQFSNSRSEMNVSTLELGDSALYLCASSGGLKQETQYFGPGTRLLVL.

This chain uses TRBV7-8 with TRBJ2-3; D gene ambiguous. CDR1 and CDR2 from the germline V gene are SGHVS and FQNEAQ. The CDR3 has 12 residues. V lost 7 bases and J lost 3, with 8 bases in between. Here the CDR3 reads CASKGGTDTQYF. Written as DNA, the CDR3 is TGTGCCAGCAAAGGTGGAACAGATACGCAGTATTTT.

This clone was detected once. The J gene is TRBJ2-1, the V gene TRBV11-2, with TRBD2 matching over 12 bases. CDR1 is SGHAT, CDR2 FQNNGV, per germline. Trimming took 0 bases from V and 5 from J; bases not matched to a gene: 8. The CDR3 is 18 amino acids. The CDR3 DNA reads as TGTGCCAGCAGCTTAGAGGCTAGCGGGGGGGCGTTAAACAATGAGCAGTTCTTC. Translated: CASSLEASGGALNNEQFF.

The chain carries TRBV21-1 and TRBJ2-7; the table's TRBD2 call for D was not verified on the DNA. TRBV21-1 is shown as a pseudogene. This CDR3 has 14 amino acids. The CDR3 region has the DNA TGTGCCAGCAGGATAGCGGGAAGCTCCTACGAGCAGTACTTC. Translating gives CASRIAGSSYEQYF.

This clone appeared a single time. The chain joins TRBV18 to TRBJ2-2, with D unresolved. Germline CDR1 and CDR2: KGHSH and LQKENI. Trimming removed 3 bases at V and 5 bases at J, with 7 bases between. This CDR3 contains 13 residues. CDR3 sequence reads: CASSPAATGELFF. The CDR3 bases are TGTGCCAGCTCACCGGCCGCTACCGGGGAGCTGTTTTTT.

The chain carries TRBV3-1 (or the pseudogene TRBV3-2) and TRBJ1-1; D uncertain. The germline V gene has CDR1 LGHDT and CDR2 YNNKEL (reference sequence). Trimming removed 4 bases at V and 6 bases at J, with 15 bases between. The CDR3 sequence is 14 residues long. The CDR3 DNA reads as TGTGCCAGCAGCCCCGATTTACTAGCCCCTGAAGCTTTCTTT. It yields the protein CASSPDLLAPEAFF.

In regard to this clone: The same CDR3 can be traced to other DNA sequences in this sample. The V gene is TRBV4-1, the J gene TRBJ1-1; maybe TRBD1 (5 bases). Trimming took 0 bases from V and 5 from J, leaving 7 bases between them. CDR1 MGHRA and CDR2 YSYEKL come from the germline V gene. The CDR3 runs to 13 residues. The CDR3 nucleotides are TGCGCCAGCAGCCAAGATGGGGGAACTGAAGCTTTCTTT. Its protein is CASSQDGGTEAFF.